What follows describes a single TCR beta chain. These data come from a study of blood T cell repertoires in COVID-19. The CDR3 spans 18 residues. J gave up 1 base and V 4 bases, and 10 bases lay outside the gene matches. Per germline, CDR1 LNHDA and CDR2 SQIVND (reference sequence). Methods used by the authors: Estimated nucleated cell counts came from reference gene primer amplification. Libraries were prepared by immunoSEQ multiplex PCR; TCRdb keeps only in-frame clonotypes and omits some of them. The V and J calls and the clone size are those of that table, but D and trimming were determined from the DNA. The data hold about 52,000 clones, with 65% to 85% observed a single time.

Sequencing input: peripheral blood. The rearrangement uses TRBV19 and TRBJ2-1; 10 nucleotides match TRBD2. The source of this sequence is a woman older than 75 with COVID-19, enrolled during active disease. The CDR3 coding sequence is TGTGCCAGTAGTACGGGACTAGCGACCGGTCGATCCTACAATGAGCAGTTCTTC. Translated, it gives CASSTGLATGRSYNEQFF.